The T cell receptor beta chain described here comes from a study of cytomegalovirus exposure and HLA in healthy donors. The PCR employed 60 Vbeta primers together with 13 Jbeta primers. TCRdb keeps only in-frame clones here, not all; method: immunoSEQ multiplex PCR. The profile shows 270,000 or so clones, roughly 85% of them singletons. Germline-derived CDR1 and CDR2 are LNHNV and YYDKDF (reference sequence). The CDR3 sequence is 17 residues long. V trimming: 3 bases; J trimming: 2 bases; junction bases outside the gene matches: 9. This clonotype originated in a man aged 35 to 55 in good health and CMV-seropositive. The rearrangement joins TRBV15 to TRBJ1-1, with TRBD1 matching over 10 bases. Input material: PBMCs. CDR3 sequence (DNA): TGTGCCACCAGCAGCCGTGAGGGACAGGGGCTAAACACTGAAGCTTTCTTT. Its protein product is CATSSREGQGLNTEAFF. Based on the CDR3 plus reference TRBV15 and TRBJ1-1, the full variable domain is DAMVIQNPRYQVTQFGKPVTLSCSQTLNHNVMYWYQQKSSQAPKLLFHYYDKDFNNEADTPDNFQSRRPNTSFCFLDIRSPGLGDTAMYLCATSSREGQGLNTEAFFGQGTRLTVV.